The 6 T cell receptor beta chains below come from one sample, sequenced in a study of response to subunit inactivated influenza vaccine. From the RT-PCR reads, TCRdb called clonotypes with MiXCR, one entry per CDR3 protein. The table records under 850,000 distinct CDR3 sequences, around 20% of them present only once. The sample was PBMCs from blood, taken 5 days after vaccination. The receptors derive from a man aged 45-65 years who received an inactivated influenza vaccine.

This clonotype was recorded a few times. The chain's CDR3 is CASDRPAFPEKLFF. The CDR3 DNA reads TGTGCCAGTGACCGACCCGCCTTCCCCGAAAAACTGTTTTTT. J is TRBJ1-4 and V is TRBV6-1, with D unclear. Germline V CDR1 and CDR2: MNHNS, SASEGT. Between the trimmed V and J ends, which lost 9 bases and 8 bases, there was a span of 19 bases. CDR3 length: 14 amino acids.

The chain joins TRBV6-2 or TRBV6-3 to TRBJ2-3; 8 positions match TRBD1. Germline trimming cut 2 bases from V and 4 bases from J; bases unmatched to any gene: 14. The germline V gene has CDR1 MNHEY and CDR2 SVGEGT. This CDR3 comprises 18 residues. The CDR3 nucleotides read TGTGCCAGCAGTTACGGGACAGGACAGTACGTGAAGGCAGATACGCAGTATTTT. Its protein product is CASSYGTGQYVKADTQYF.

In DNA form, the CDR3 reads TGCGCCAGCAGGAGGGGTAGCGGGGTTGAGCAGTTCTTC. Its protein product is CASRRGSGVEQFF. The V and J genes are TRBV5-1 and TRBJ2-1; 8 bases match TRBD2. There are 13 residues in the CDR3. From germline, CDR1 is SGHRS and CDR2 YFSETQ. With V trimmed by 5 bases and J by 9 bases, 7 bases remained unmatched.

There are a few counts of this clonotype. The chain has TRBV7-9 and TRBJ1-2; D may be TRBD1 (5 bases). Germline CDR1 and CDR2: SEHNR and FQNEAQ (reference sequence). Trimming left V 5 bases short and J 0 bases short, with 13 bases between. This CDR3 spans 15 amino acids. The CDR3 reads CASSGQGPSNYGYTF. CDR3 bases: TGTGCCAGCAGCGGTCAGGGACCGTCTAACTATGGCTACACCTTC. Looking up the rest from reference TRBV7-9 and TRBJ1-2 gives the full variable domain: DTGVSQNPRHKITKRGQNVTFRCDPISEHNRLYWYRQTLGQGPEFLTYFQNEAQLEKSRLLSDRFSAERPKGSFSTLEIQRTEQGDSAMYLCASSGQGPSNYGYTFGSGTRLTVV.

J is TRBJ2-2 and V is TRBV9; no clear D. The CDR3 is 16 amino acids. Trimming took off 0 bases at V and 0 bases at J, with 9 bases between the two ends. Per germline, CDR1 SGDLS and CDR2 YYNGEE. As DNA, the CDR3 is TGTGCCAGCAGCGTAGATCGTTTTTCGAACACCGGGGAGCTGTTTTTT. Translation: CASSVDRFSNTGELFF.

This clonotype was counted between two and nine times. The chain carries TRBV28 and TRBJ2-7, with D maybe TRBD1 (6 bases). The CDR3 spans 16 residues. Germline V CDR1 and CDR2: MDHEN, SYDVKM. Between the trimmed V and J ends, which lost 6 bases and 6 bases, there was a span of 24 bases. The DNA for the CDR3 is TGTGCCAGCAGAAAATTGACAGGCCATATTGCGTTCGAGCAGTACTTC. It is translated as CASRKLTGHIAFEQYF.